Listed here are 21 T cell receptor beta chains from one sample, sequenced in a study of shared clonotypes between healthy human individuals. Naive CD8 cells, CD45RO-negative and positively selected for CCR7, excluded terminally differentiated effector memory CD45RA+ cells. The assay was immunoSEQ multiplex PCR, and TCRdb's table has in-frame clones only and misses some. The data show 1.5 million to 2.5 million clones, just under 95% seen once. Sequenced: naive CD8+ T cells sorted from blood. Receptors originate from a man between 18 and 29 years old in good health.

CDR3 loop: CASSYEIGLATYEQYF. Here the CDR3 DNA reads TGTGCCAGCAGTTACGAGATTGGCCTAGCTACTTACGAGCAGTACTTC. This chain links TRBV6-6 with TRBJ2-7; maybe TRBD2 (5 bases). The germline V gene has CDR1 MNHNY and CDR2 SVGAGI (reference sequence). The CDR3 covers 16 residues. Trimming shortened V by 2 bases and J by 4 bases, and 18 bases separated the two germline ends.

This sequence joins TRBV10-3 and TRBJ2-5; D is possibly TRBD2 (8 bases). Germline V lookup: CDR1 ENHRY, CDR2 SYGVKD. This CDR3 spans 20 amino acids. Trimming left V 0 bases short and J 2 bases short, with 25 bases between. CDR3 nucleotide sequence: TGTGCCATCAGTGAGTCAAGAGGAACAGGGGATAGACTAGCGCAAGAGACCCAGTACTTC. It translates to CAISESRGTGDRLAQETQYF.

This clone has just one count. J is TRBJ2-3 and V is TRBV9, with 9 bases identical to TRBD1. Trimming at V came to 0 bases and at J to 0 bases, leaving 5 bases not matched to a gene. The germline V gene encodes CDR1 SGDLS and CDR2 YYNGEE. This CDR3 spans 17 amino acids. CDR3 DNA: TGTGCCAGCAGCGTAGAGGGGACAGGGACTAGCACAGATACGCAGTATTTT. Encoded protein: CASSVEGTGTSTDTQYF.

The rearrangement links TRBV29-1 to TRBJ2-1; no clear D. Trimming removed 5 bases from V and 5 bases from J, with 13 bases in between. The CDR3 totals 13 residues. The germline V gene encodes CDR1 SQVTM and CDR2 ANQGSEA. Here the CDR3 reads CSVLVRNNNEQFF. CDR3 nucleotide sequence: TGCAGCGTTTTGGTGAGGAACAACAATGAGCAGTTCTTC.

This chain uses TRBV6-6 with TRBJ2-2; unclear D gene. The V gene lost 5 bases and the J gene lost 5 bases, with 12 bases spanning the gap. This CDR3 spans 14 amino acids. Looked up from germline, CDR1 is MNHNY and CDR2 is SVGAGI (reference sequence). CDR3 residues: CASSKSGETGELFF. The CDR3 bases are TGTGCCAGCAGTAAGAGTGGTGAAACCGGGGAGCTGTTTTTT.

This clone appeared a single time. The J gene is TRBJ2-1, the V gene TRBV7-6, with 7 bases aligning to TRBD1. Germline V lookup: CDR1 SGHVS, CDR2 FNYEAQ. The CDR3 is 15 amino acids. V was pared by 2 bases and J by 4 bases, with 5 bases of the junction left unmatched. The chain's CDR3 is CASSLLGQAYNEQFF. CDR3 coding DNA: TGTGCCAGCAGCTTACTTGGACAGGCTTACAATGAGCAGTTCTTC. Full variable domain (missing parts from reference TRBV7-6 and TRBJ2-1): GAGVSQSPRYKVTKRGQDVALRCDPISGHVSLYWYRQALGQGPEFLTYFNYEAQQDKSGLPNDRFSAERPEGSISTLTIQRTEQRDSAMYRCASSLLGQAYNEQFFGPGTRLTVL.

The chain joins TRBV9 to TRBJ1-2, with a tentative D call TRBD1 (5 bases). Trimming removed 0 bases at V and 8 bases at J, with 17 bases between. CDR3 length: 15 residues. CDR1 is SGDLS and CDR2 is YYNGEE in the germline V gene. In DNA, the CDR3 is TGTGCCAGCAGCGTAGTGGAAATGGGGGAGGAAGGCTACACCTTC. Encoded protein: CASSVVEMGEEGYTF.

This chain uses TRBV5-1 with TRBJ1-2; 7 nucleotides agree with TRBD1. V dropped 6 bases and J dropped 6; count of bases not matched to a gene: 17. This CDR3 region has 16 residues. The germline V gene encodes CDR1 SGHRS and CDR2 YFSETQ. CDR3 region: CASTPLGDSLNDGYTF. The CDR3 DNA reads as TGCGCCAGCACCCCTCTCGGGGACAGTCTTAATGATGGCTACACCTTC.

V and J are TRBV7-6 and TRBJ2-5; 9 bases line up with TRBD1. V lost 5 bases, J lost 2 bases, and 6 bases stayed unmatched. The germline V gene has CDR1 SGHVS and CDR2 FNYEAQ. This CDR3 has 15 residues. CDR3 amino acids: CASSRRDREQETQYF. The DNA of the CDR3 is TGTGCCAGCAGCCGCCGGGACAGGGAACAAGAGACCCAGTACTTC.

This clone was recorded once. The rearrangement uses TRBV27 and TRBJ1-5, with D possibly TRBD1 on 5 matching bases. The CDR3 spans 16 residues. Trimming took 2 bases from V and 2 from J, leaving 13 bases between them. Germline CDR1 MNHEY, CDR2 SMNVEV (reference sequence). This CDR3 is CASSLGSRGGNQPQHF. The CDR3 region has the DNA TGTGCCAGCAGTTTAGGGTCGAGGGGCGGCAATCAGCCCCAGCATTTT.

This chain connects TRBV10-1 to TRBJ2-7; 8 nucleotides agree with TRBD1. V lost 3 bases, J lost 1 base, and 8 bases stayed unmatched. CDR3 length: 16 residues. Germline V gene lookup returns CDR1 WNHNN and CDR2 SYGVQD (reference sequence). The CDR3 coding sequence is TGCGCCAGCAGTGACGGCCGGACAGGGCTGTCCTACGAGCAGTACTTC. It specifies CASSDGRTGLSYEQYF.

The chain has TRBV9 and TRBJ2-5; D not certain. CDR1 and CDR2 from the germline V gene are SGDLS and YYNGEE. Trimming pared 0 bases from V and 4 bases from J, leaving 4 bases between. This CDR3 has 12 residues. The CDR3 is CASSVDLETQYF. DNA for the CDR3: TGTGCCAGCAGCGTAGATTTAGAGACCCAGTACTTC.

The V gene is TRBV11-2, the J gene TRBJ2-7, with D possibly matching TRBD2 (5 bases). From germline, CDR1 is SGHAT and CDR2 FQNNGV. The CDR3 sequence is 13 residues long. Trimming removed 3 bases at V and 3 bases at J, with 9 bases between. In nucleotides, the CDR3 is TGTGCCAGCAGCTTGGAGGATCTCTACGAGCAGTACTTC. As protein: CASSLEDLYEQYF.

The V and J genes are TRBV27 and TRBJ2-3; TRBD1 or TRBD2 may be the D gene (5 bases each). The V end was cut by 2 bases, the J end by 0 bases, with 15 bases between. The V gene's germline CDR1 is MNHEY and CDR2 SMNVEV (reference sequence). This CDR3 is built from 17 residues. The CDR3 sequence is CASSLRGVHPSTDTQYF. CDR3 coding DNA: TGTGCCAGCAGTTTAAGAGGGGTACACCCTAGCACAGATACGCAGTATTTT.

This chain uses TRBV11-2 with TRBJ2-5; TRBD2 aligns across 8 bases. V trimming: 3 bases; J trimming: 1 base; junction bases outside the gene matches: 7. Germline CDR1 SGHAT, CDR2 FQNNGV. The CDR3 length is 16 residues. CDR3 amino acids: CASSLGREAIQETQYF. As DNA, the CDR3 is TGTGCCAGCAGCTTGGGGCGGGAGGCCATCCAAGAGACCCAGTACTTC.

This rearrangement joins TRBV27 to TRBJ2-3; maybe TRBD1 (5 bases). Germline V gene sequence: CDR1 MNHEY, CDR2 SMNVEV (reference sequence). The CDR3 contains 18 residues. V was shortened by 0 bases and J by 0 bases, with 16 bases between the two germline ends. The CDR3 here is CASSLSLVGPGSTDTQYF. For the CDR3, the DNA is TGTGCCAGCAGTTTATCCCTTGTTGGTCCAGGGAGCACAGATACGCAGTATTTT.

This clone was detected only a few times. The germline gene is not matched at one end of the junction; a read error may be the cause. This chain connects TRBV2 to TRBJ2-7; D may be TRBD1 or TRBD2 (6 bases each). Germline CDR1 reads SNHLY; CDR2 reads FYNNEI. CDR3 length: 10 residues. The DNA for the CDR3 is TGTGCCAGCGGTAGGGGGGCCCCCCTCTTC. This sequence encodes CASGRGAPLF. Supplemented by reference TRBV2 and TRBJ2-7, the full variable domain reads EPEVTQTPSHQVTQMGQEVILRCVPISNHLYFYWYRQILGQKVEFLVSFYNNEISEKSEIFDDQFSVERPDGSNFTLKIRSTKLEDSAMYFCASGRGAPLFGPGTRLTVT.

This clone was counted once. The V and J genes are TRBV5-1 and TRBJ2-1, with D perhaps TRBD1 or TRBD2 (6 bases each). V lost 3 bases to trimming and J lost 7 bases, with 23 bases between them. Germline V gives CDR1 SGHRS, CDR2 YFSETQ. CDR3 length: 17 residues. The CDR3: CASSSSLGGQTDNEQFF. The CDR3 region has the DNA TGCGCCAGCAGCTCCTCCCTCGGGGGCCAGACGGATAATGAGCAGTTCTTC.

The rearrangement joins TRBV7-9 to TRBJ2-1, with D unclear. Trimming cost V 3 bases and J 0 bases, with 9 bases left between them. The germline CDR1 and CDR2 sequences are SEHNR and FQNEAQ (reference sequence). The CDR3 is made up of 15 amino acids. CDR3 region: CASSFQLNSYNEQFF. The CDR3 nucleotides are TGTGCCAGCAGCTTTCAGCTCAACTCCTACAATGAGCAGTTCTTC.

As concerns this clone: Different DNA sequences within this sample yield the same CDR3. J is TRBJ2-6 and V is TRBV27, with D unresolved. The V end was cut by 0 bases, the J end by 0 bases, with 3 bases between. CDR1 MNHEY and CDR2 SMNVEV come from the germline V gene (reference sequence). This CDR3 comprises 15 residues. The CDR3 coding sequence is TGTGCCAGCAGTTTATCTGGCTCTGGGGCCAACGTCCTGACTTTC. Its translation: CASSLSGSGANVLTF.

This chain uses TRBV4-1 with TRBJ2-5; D might be TRBD1 or TRBD2, each matching 6 bases. CDR1 MGHRA and CDR2 YSYEKL come from the germline V gene. The V and J ends lost 4 bases and 5 bases respectively, with 14 bases between them. The CDR3 spans 14 residues. For the CDR3, the DNA is TGCGCCAGCAGCCCGAGCGGAGGGGGGGAGACCCAGTACTTC. Protein: CASSPSGGGETQYF.